This T cell receptor (beta chain) was profiled in a study of blood T cell repertoires in COVID-19. Study context: The origin of the acute and convalescent COVID-19 samples was the United States, Italy and Spain.

Methods used by the authors: Reference gene primer amplification gave nucleated cell count estimates. TCRdb's copy holds only in-frame clones and misses some; the assay was immunoSEQ multiplex PCR. Clone size and the V and J calls come from that table; the DNA yielded D and trimming. The sample shows about 230,000 clones, around four fifths of them seen only once. The ends were cut back, 0 bases at V and 3 bases at J, with 12 bases in the middle. The CDR3 loop spans 16 amino acids. Germline V gene sequence: CDR1 LNHDA, CDR2 SQIVND (reference sequence). The sequence came from a woman between 65 and 79 years old with active or convalescent COVID-19. The sample taken for sequencing was peripheral blood. The chain employs TRBV19 and TRBJ2-1, with D uncertain. CDR3 sequence: CASSIDYDSFYNEQFF. CDR3 bases: TGTGCCAGTAGTATAGACTATGACTCTTTCTACAATGAGCAGTTCTTC.